The clone carrying this TCR beta chain has only one observation. The antigen is undetermined. This record belongs to a study of cytomegalovirus exposure and HLA in healthy donors. Study findings and constraints: There were some V segments, including TRBV6-2 and TRBV6-3, excluded as indistinguishable. A missense variant in DCLRE1C was later tied to TCR beta V- and J-gene trimming.

Researchers ran the PCR with 60 Vbeta and 13 Jbeta primers. The repertoire was sequenced with immunoSEQ multiplex PCR; TCRdb's copy has only in-frame clones and lacks some. The sample contains roughly 200,000 clones, 81% of which appear only once. Healthy people donating bone marrow made up the donors. Looked up from germline, CDR1 is LNHNV and CDR2 is YYDKDF (reference sequence). Trimming shortened V by 0 bases and J by 9 bases, and 11 bases separated the two germline ends. The CDR3 totals 13 residues. The genes are TRBV15 and TRBJ1-1; D gene unclear. The sequence derives from a man in his forties in good health and CMV-seropositive. The sequencing input was PBMCs. The chain's CDR3 is CATSRDALDKAFF. The CDR3 DNA follows: TGTGCCACCAGCAGAGATGCGTTAGACAAAGCTTTCTTT. The entire variable domain, with the rest obtained from reference TRBV15 and TRBJ1-1, is as follows: DAMVIQNPRYQVTQFGKPVTLSCSQTLNHNVMYWYQQKSSQAPKLLFHYYDKDFNNEADTPDNFQSRRPNTSFCFLDIRSPGLGDTAMYLCATSRDALDKAFFGQGTRLTVV.